The present T cell receptor beta chain was sequenced within a study of T cells in Graves' hyperthyroidism and ophthalmopathy (dated by TCRdb to the late 2010s). With respect to the entire study: Peripheral blood was sampled at the time of initial diagnosis, prior to any treatment. Following sampling, methimazole starting at 30 mg daily was given to hyperthyroidism patients, and high-dose intravenous methylprednisolone was given to ophthalmopathy patients. Thyroid tissue and blood T-cell repertoires from six or seven Graves' hyperthyroidism patients were also compared in the study. TCR Vbeta CDR3 sequencing of 130 to 150 peripheral blood samples (43 ophthalmopathy, 75 to 80 hyperthyroidism and around 17 progressor patients) is reported in the paper. Prospective prediction of ophthalmopathy was tested in an independent validation cohort of approximately 19 hyperthyroidism patients and some 17 patients who later progressed to ophthalmopathy. For training and testing, the 80 to 100 patients in the discovery cohort were randomly divided in a 7:3 ratio. To identify TCR V-J signatures that set the groups apart, the researchers used a discovery cohort of approximately 98 patients, made up of about 44 with Graves' ophthalmopathy and about 55 with stable Graves' hyperthyroidism. Findings and caveats that apply to the study as a whole: In validation, progression to ophthalmopathy was predicted by the model with more than 65% sensitivity and about 72% specificity, a median of roughly six months before onset. Most expanded thyroid clonotypes (frequency above 0.001) were also detected in blood, suggesting blood repertoires may reflect thyroid immune responses. No statistical method was used to fix the sample size in advance, and group allocation was not hidden from the investigators. In cross-validation, a model built on a 13 V-J signature told ophthalmopathy apart from stable hyperthyroidism with 87.88% sensitivity and around 84% specificity, and in testing the same model reached 80%/75%.

According to the germline V gene (reference sequence), CDR1 reads PRHDT and CDR2 reads FYEKMQ. V and J are truncated by 3 bases and 2 bases respectively, leaving an intervening sequence of 10 bases. Its CDR3 holds 14 amino acids, cysteine through phenylalanine. Only the CDR3 region is kept as DNA, spanning 42 bases read in frame from base 1. Moderately to severely active disease, a Clinical Activity Score of at least 3, a NOSPECS grade of at least 4, and a duration under 3 months were present in ophthalmopathy patients. The study excluded patients with uncontrolled infections, other autoimmune diseases, pregnancy or lactation. Diagnoses relied on clinical symptoms, serum thyroxine and TRAb, thyroid ultrasound and orbital computed tomography. PBMCs were separated from 10 ml of fresh peripheral blood using Ficoll-Paque density gradient centrifugation. Trizol reagent was used to extract total RNA, and RNA quality was then checked on an Agilent 2100 Bioanalyzer.

Many counts were recorded for this clonotype. Its recognized antigen is unknown. No per-base quality is available; no much larger clone lies one base away. The TCR beta CDR3 regions were amplified from the RNA transcripts. The first round of RT-PCR for the TCR CDR3 was performed with the HTBI primer set and the Qiagen OneStep RT-PCR kit. Libraries were constructed in a second round of multiplex PCR, after which size selection and purification were performed. The libraries were sequenced on an Illumina HiSeq2000 using paired-end 100 bp reads. The study's own analysis went as follows. SOAPnuke was used to process the raw data, throwing out any read that contained adapters or uncalled bases, had a mean Phred below 15, or lacked an exact constant-primer or identifier match. High-quality paired reads were merged with COPE v1.2.5, and unique nucleotide sequences were defined as clonotypes. MiTCR v1.1 was used to align the clonotypes against IMGT TRBV, TRBD and TRBJ reference segments. The analysis included only V-J combinations with a frequency above 0.0001, which together covered around 99% of the repertoires. A TCS score was defined as the ratio between F50 (clonal expansion) and ExV (chaos), using BLOSUM62-based TCRdist between CDR3 peptides within each V-J. Welch's t-statistics and random forest reduced around 510 V-J features to roughly 13, which were used in a naive Bayes classifier (R e1071). TCRdb applied fastp at Q25 and MiXCR to the public reads, then kept only in-frame beta chains. All rows with the same CDR3 protein become a single entry with the most common DNA and genes. The authors' filters were not applied to this entry. Counted in this sample were around 490,000 distinct CDR3 sequences; just under 20% of them appeared once. Jointly, the top ten make up roughly 50% of the sample.

Sequencing was performed on blood. The sequence was collected from a man aged 40-50 years with Graves' ophthalmopathy. Rearrangement joined TRBV13 to TRBJ2-5; perhaps TRBD2 is the D gene, with 5 bases matching. The bases are TGTGCCAGCAGCTTCTCTAGCACTCAAGAGACCCAGTACTTC. It codes for CASSFSSTQETQYF.